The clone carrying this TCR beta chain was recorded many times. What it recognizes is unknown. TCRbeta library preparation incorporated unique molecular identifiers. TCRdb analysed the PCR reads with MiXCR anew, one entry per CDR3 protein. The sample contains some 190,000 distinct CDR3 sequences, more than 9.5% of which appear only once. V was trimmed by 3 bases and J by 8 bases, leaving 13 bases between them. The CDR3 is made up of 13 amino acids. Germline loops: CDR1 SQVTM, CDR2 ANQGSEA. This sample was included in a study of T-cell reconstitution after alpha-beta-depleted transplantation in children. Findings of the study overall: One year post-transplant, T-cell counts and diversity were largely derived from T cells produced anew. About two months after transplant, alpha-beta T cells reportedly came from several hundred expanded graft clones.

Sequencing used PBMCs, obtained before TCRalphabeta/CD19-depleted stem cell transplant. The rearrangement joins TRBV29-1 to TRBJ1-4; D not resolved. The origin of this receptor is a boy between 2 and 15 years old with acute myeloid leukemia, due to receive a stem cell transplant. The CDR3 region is CSVDAGFREKLFF. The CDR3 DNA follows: TGCAGCGTTGATGCGGGGTTCCGCGAAAAACTGTTTTTT.